The present entry profiles one T cell receptor beta chain with its context. This clonotype has ten or more counts. Its antigen is unknown. Base quality data are lacking; no much larger clone is found one base away. Receptor amplification or capture employed 5' RACE. TCRdb lists the instrument as Illumina HiSeq 2500. The second PCR ran for roughly 7 to 12 cycles and used a J-beta primer mix along with a sample-barcoded 5' primer. Each TCR beta cDNA molecule received a unique molecular identifier from a template-switch 5' adaptor carrying 12 random nucleotides. Each sample yielded at least 2.5 million CDR3-containing paired-end reads. First-strand cDNA was synthesized from all RNA with the Mint cDNA synthesis kit, primed by a TRBC-specific oligonucleotide. Following uracil-DNA glycosylase treatment, all cDNA underwent a first 18-cycle PCR with the universal primers M1SS and BC2_uni_R. The authors' analysis ran thus. Normalization of each sample was performed by random selection of 1 million high-quality reads, each carrying a distinct molecular identifier. Reads sharing molecular identifiers were discarded rather than binned into consensus sequences. MiTCR, with a Q25 quality threshold and the strictest error-elimination algorithm, was used for CDR3 identification, clonotype clustering and error correction. Lower-bound total TCR beta diversity was estimated with a nonparametric unseen species model using Euler transformation. TCRdb took the public reads, trimmed them with fastp at Q25, ran MiXCR for clone calling and kept in-frame beta chains. Identical CDR3 protein sequences are pooled into one entry, listed with their most common genes and DNA. The authors' filters were not applied to this entry. The sample table records nearly 1 million distinct CDR3 sequences; around 54% of these occur just once. The top ten clones comprise 20% to 25% of the sample.

This sample is part of a study of blood T cells in healthy people across ages (dated by TCRdb to the mid-2010s). Regarding the study in general: In model experiments, template switching captured roughly one uniquely barcoded TCR beta cDNA molecule for every two T cells. To track age-related changes in TCR beta repertoire diversity, the study relied on deep sequencing normalized with unique cDNA molecular identifiers. Donors were grouped into four age groups: young (average approximately 16 years), middle-aged (approximately 41), aged (around 56) and long-lived (less than 85). To avoid experimental bias, donors of different ages were randomly spread across the sequencing lanes. Using the same blood draw, the study looked at two additional independent replicas of 1 million unique cDNA reads for two donors, one aged 18 to 29 and the other aged 80 or older.

The roughly 42 donors, aged about 6 to 100 years, were systemically healthy Caucasian individuals from Russia. Each donor gave around 9.9 milliliters of peripheral blood, collected into EDTA-treated Vacutainer tubes. PBMCs were isolated by Ficoll-Paque density-gradient centrifugation, with at least 7 million obtained per sample. Trizol reagent was used to extract total RNA from the PBMCs, yielding at least 5.5 micrograms per sample. The percentages of naive CD45RAhigh/CD27high T cells were determined by flow cytometry on a PBMC aliquot from every donor. Trimming removed 8 bases from V and 5 bases from J; the gene matches leave 8 bases unexplained. From the cysteine through the phenylalanine, the CDR3 covers 15 amino acids. Only the CDR3 part of the read is kept: 45 bases, read in frame from the first base. Here is what the overall study found, with its caveats: Compared with the aged group, the long-lived group had more naive CD4+ T cells, fewer expanded clones and increased TCR diversity, suggesting age selection. Estimates of total diversity from one million sequenced T cells were regarded as lower bounds and underestimates. As age increased, observed TCR beta diversity per million T cells dropped in a roughly linear way, and a significant reduction was already evident by age about 36. Because profiling used bulk unsorted PBMCs, naive and antigen-experienced compartments could not be compared conclusively. Because donor CMV infection status was unknown, age-related changes in expanded clonotypes were potentially confounded. Observed TCR beta diversity correlated strongly with the percentage of naive T cells measured by flow cytometry.

Sequenced sample: blood. The receptor chain draws on TRBV12-3 or TRBV12-4 and TRBJ2-7; 14 of the junction bases match TRBD2. The receptor comes from a woman aged 55-70 years in good health. For the CDR3, the sequence is CASGLTSGRVDEQYF. The sequenced DNA is TGTGCCAGCGGCCTGACTAGCGGGAGGGTAGACGAGCAGTACTTC.